These T cell receptor beta chains were read from a single sample in a study of metastatic and nonmetastatic thyroid tumors. TCRdb ran MiXCR on the PCR reads. Found here are about 15,000 clones, approximately 30% of them singletons; the top ten hold 8% to 11%. The source material was blood. Receptors originate from a female donor with papillary thyroid cancer or a benign thyroid nodule (not recorded which). Some clones in this sample may be carry-over from other donors' samples. Both conserved end residues are part of each CDR3. D genes are given only for firm matches. Expanded clones are given a class, and other clones once, few, many or no size at all.

TRBJ2-2	TRBD1	TRBV18	once	14	TGTGCCAGCTCACGGACAGGGGTCACCGGGGAGCTGTTTTTT	CASSRTGVTGELFF
TRBJ2-3	NA	TRBV7-3	NA	14	TGTGCCAGCAGCTTATTTCCGGGAACAGATACGCAGTATTTT	CASSLFPGTDTQYF
TRBJ2-5	NA	TRBV9	many	13	TGTGCCAGCAGCTCCGGACTACAAGAGACCCAGTACTTC	CASSSGLQETQYF
TRBJ2-5	NA	TRBV18	many	15	TGTGCCAGCTCACCCCGGACCCCTATGGGAGAGACCCAGTACTTC	CASSPRTPMGETQYF
TRBJ1-2	NA	TRBV6-5	medium-sized	13	TGTGCCAGCAGTTATCTGGAACAGGATGGCTACACCTTC	CASSYLEQDGYTF
TRBJ1-5	NA	TRBV12-3/TRBV12-4	medium-sized	13	TGTGCCAGCAGACTTGGTAGCAATCAGCCCCAGCATTTT	CASRLGSNQPQHF
TRBJ1-3	TRBD1	TRBV6-1	medium-sized	16	TGTGCCACCTTGAGAGGACAGGGGGCAGCTGGAAACACCATATATTTT	CATLRGQGAAGNTIYF
TRBJ1-2	NA	TRBV18	many	14	TGTGCCAGCTCACCCTTACAGATTAACTATGGCTACACCTTC	CASSPLQINYGYTF
TRBJ2-2	TRBD1	TRBV20-1	NA	16	TGCAGTGCTAGGGGACAGGGAATAGTGAACACCGGGGAGCTGTTTTTT	CSARGQGIVNTGELFF
TRBJ1-5	NA	TRBV28	once	19	TGTGCCAGCAGTCAGAGGGGATACCGAGACCGCACGGGCAATCAGCCCCAGCATTTT	CASSQRGYRDRTGNQPQHF
TRBJ2-2	TRBD2	TRBV3-1	NA	15	TGTGCCAGCAGCCGGAGCGGGGGGGCCATCGGGGAGCTGTTTTTT	CASSRSGGAIGELFF
TRBJ1-6	NA	TRBV20-1	once	13	TGCAGTTTCCCGACACGGGTAGATTCACCCCTCCACTTT	CSFPTRVDSPLHF
TRBJ2-5	NA	TRBV12-3/TRBV12-4	medium-sized	13	TGTGCCAGCAGTAGACAGAACCAAGAGACCCAGTACTTC	CASSRQNQETQYF
TRBJ2-2	NA	TRBV3-1	many	15	TGTGCCAGCCCCAACAGGGAGACTATCACCGGGGAGCTGTTTTTT	CASPNRETITGELFF
TRBJ1-2	TRBD1	TRBV4-3	many	18	TGCGCCAGCAGCCAAGCTCTGCCGAACACAGGGGGCAGAGGTGGCTACACCTTC	CASSQALPNTGGRGGYTF
TRBJ2-7	NA	TRBV6-1	medium-sized	13	TGTGCCAGCAGTGAACAGGGTGGCTACGAGCAGTACTTC	CASSEQGGYEQYF
TRBJ2-1	TRBD2	TRBV18	many	16	TGTGCCAGCTCACCACCCCCGACTAGCGGGTACAATGAGCAGTTCTTC	CASSPPPTSGYNEQFF
TRBJ2-3	NA	TRBV28	few	14	TGTGCCAGCAGTCAGATCACATTGACAGATACGCAGTATTTT	CASSQITLTDTQYF
TRBJ2-7	TRBD2	TRBV3-1	NA	16	TGTGCCAGCAGCCAAGAGTGGACTAGCGGGGGGAAGGTGCAGTACTTC	CASSQEWTSGGKVQYF